Listed below are T cell receptor beta chains from one sample, sequenced in a study of radiotherapy plus CTLA-4 blockade in lung cancer. Method: immunoSEQ multiplex PCR; TCRdb's copy keeps in-frame clones and lacks some. Of 50,000 to 60,000 clones in the sample, roughly four fifths were seen once. The source material was peripheral blood, sampled from a patient treated with radiotherapy plus ipilimumab. These receptors came from a human donor with non-small cell lung cancer who had a complete response to radiotherapy plus ipilimumab. The CDR3 runs from the conserved cysteine through the conserved F or W. A D gene is named only where the DNA matches it firmly. Clone sizes are given selectively: once, few, many, or a class where the clone is expanded.

J | length | D | size | V | DNA | CDR3
TRBJ1-2 | 13 | - | - | TRBV4-1 | TGCGCCAGCAGGGGCAGAAGTAACTATGGCTACACCTTC | CASRGRSNYGYTF
TRBJ2-3 | 18 | TRBD1 | few | TRBV5-1 | TGCGCCAGCAGCTCAGTCAGGGGACAGGGGCGAAGCACAGATACGCAGTATTTT | CASSSVRGQGRSTDTQYF
TRBJ1-2 | 13 | TRBD1 | - | TRBV28 | TGTGCCAGCAGTTTACAGGGGGTCTATGGCTACACCTTC | CASSLQGVYGYTF
TRBJ2-7 | 11 | - | once | TRBV20-1 | TGCAGTGCTAGAGATCAATACGAGCAGTACTTC | CSARDQYEQYF
TRBJ2-3 | 14 | - | once | TRBV2 | TGTGCCAGCAGTGTGGACTCTTCCACAGATACGCAGTATTTT | CASSVDSSTDTQYF
TRBJ2-7 | 17 | TRBD1 | - | TRBV27 | TGTGCCAGCAGTAAATACAGGGGCCCGCAACCAGCCTACGAGCAGTACTTC | CASSKYRGPQPAYEQYF
TRBJ2-1 | 14 | - | - | TRBV6-1 | TGTGCCAGCAGGTCGGTCGGAGGGAGCAATGAGCAGTTCTTC | CASRSVGGSNEQFF
TRBJ2-3 | 14 | TRBD2 | - | TRBV7-2 | TGTGCCAGCAACAAAGCGGGGGACACAGATACGCAGTATTTT | CASNKAGDTDTQYF
TRBJ2-2 | 14 | - | - | TRBV6-5 | TGTGCCAGCATGTGGGGGGCGAACACCGGGGAGCTGTTTTTT | CASMWGANTGELFF
TRBJ1-2 | 13 | TRBD1 | - | TRBV7-2 | TGTGCCAGCAGCGGGACAGTGCACTATGGCTACACCTTC | CASSGTVHYGYTF
TRBJ2-1 | 14 | TRBD2 | - | TRBV2 | TGTGCCAGCAGGGGGGGGGAGATCGTGGATGAGCAGTTCTTC | CASRGGEIVDEQFF
TRBJ1-5 | 16 | TRBD1 | - | TRBV18 | TGTGCCAGCTCAACAAAGACAGGGGGCCAAGGTCAGCCCCAGCATTTT | CASSTKTGGQGQPQHF
TRBJ1-2 | 13 | - | - | TRBV7-8 | TGTGCCAGCAGCTACAGGGAGGGGTATGGCTACACCTTC | CASSYREGYGYTF
TRBJ1-3 | 13 | TRBD1 | few | TRBV5-1 | TGCGCCAGCAGTTCCGGGACAGGGGCCACCATATATTTT | CASSSGTGATIYF
TRBJ2-5 | 13 | - | - | TRBV5-6 | TGTGCCAGCAGCTTGGGGCAGGGAGAGACCCAGTACTTC | CASSLGQGETQYF
TRBJ2-1 | 15 | TRBD2 | - | TRBV19 | TGTGCCAGTATGAGGAGGGTAGCGGGAAGAAATGAGCAGTTCTTC | CASMRRVAGRNEQFF
TRBJ1-1 | 14 | TRBD1 | - | TRBV27 | TGTGCCAGCAGTTCGGGACAGACGAACACTGAAGCTTTCTTT | CASSSGQTNTEAFF
TRBJ1-3 | 15 | TRBD1 | - | TRBV11-3 | TGTGCCAGCAGACAGGGGATCAGCTCTGGAAACACCATATATTTT | CASRQGISSGNTIYF
TRBJ2-6 | 16 | - | few | TRBV7-2 | TGTGCCAGCAGCTCCCCACGAGGCTCTGGGGCCAACGTCCTGACTTTC | CASSSPRGSGANVLTF
TRBJ1-2 | 15 | - | - | TRBV11-2 | TGTGCCAGCAGCTTTTCCGGGTTCGGGAACTATGGCTACACCTTC | CASSFSGFGNYGYTF
TRBJ1-3 | 12 | - | once | TRBV30 | TGTGCCTGGGGGACTTCAGGAAACACCATATATTTT | CAWGTSGNTIYF
TRBJ2-7 | 13 | TRBD1 | - | TRBV18 | TGTGCCAGCTCACCATATGACAGGGGCGAGCAGTACTTC | CASSPYDRGEQYF
TRBJ1-1 | 15 | - | few | TRBV25-1 | TGTGCCAGCAGACAAATCAGCGGGGGAGACACTGAAGCTTTCTTT | CASRQISGGDTEAFF
TRBJ2-5 | 17 | TRBD2 | - | TRBV7-2 | TGTGCCAGCAGCTTAAATATAGCGGGAGGGAGGGTGGAGACCCAGTACTTC | CASSLNIAGGRVETQYF
TRBJ1-2 | 13 | - | - | TRBV30 | TGTGCCTGGAGAGCTACAGGAGACTATGGCTACACCTTC | CAWRATGDYGYTF
TRBJ1-3 | 14 | - | - | TRBV11-2 | TGTGCCAGCAGCGATAGACGGCGGCGAAACACCATATATTTT | CASSDRRRRNTIYF
TRBJ2-7 | 14 | TRBD2 | - | TRBV6-6 | TGTGCCAGCACTCTCGCGGGGGGCCTCGTAGAGCAGTACTTC | CASTLAGGLVEQYF
TRBJ1-2 | 14 | TRBD1 | - | TRBV19 | TGTGCCAGTAAGTTGGACAGGGGCGACTATGGCTACACCTTC | CASKLDRGDYGYTF
TRBJ1-1 | 14 | TRBD1 | few | TRBV6-5 | TGTGCCAGCAGTTTCGGGACAGGGAACACTGAAGCTTTCTTT | CASSFGTGNTEAFF
TRBJ2-1 | 15 | TRBD1 | - | TRBV7-8 | TGTGCCAGCAGCCCCTGGACAGGGTTAAGCGATGAGCAGTTCTTC | CASSPWTGLSDEQFF
TRBJ2-1 | 14 | - | once | TRBV9 | TGTGCCAGCAGCTCAGATCCCGGGTCCGGGGAGCAGTTCTTC | CASSSDPGSGEQFF
TRBJ1-6 | 14 | TRBD1 | - | TRBV18 | TGTGCCAGCTCACGGACAGGGGCTAATTCACCCCTCCACTTT | CASSRTGANSPLHF
TRBJ2-1 | 14 | - | - | TRBV14 | TGTGCCAGCAGCCAAGTGATCAGGTCCAATGAGCAGTTCTTC | CASSQVIRSNEQFF
TRBJ2-7 | 15 | - | - | TRBV5-1 | TGCGCCAGCAGCTTGTACCGGGATTCCTCCTACGAGCAGTACTTC | CASSLYRDSSYEQYF
TRBJ2-1 | 16 | TRBD1 | few | TRBV5-1 | TGCGCCAGCAGCTTGGGGGACAGGGGGCGCTCGGGTGAGCAGTTCTTC | CASSLGDRGRSGEQFF
TRBJ2-6 | 15 | - | - | TRBV11-3 | TGTGCCAGCAGCCTTGAGGGATCTGGGGCCAACGTCCTGACTTTC | CASSLEGSGANVLTF
TRBJ2-5 | 13 | - | - | TRBV19 | TGTGCCAGTCGGGGGGACAGGAAAGAGACCCAGTACTTC | CASRGDRKETQYF
TRBJ1-1 | 16 | - | few | TRBV6-6 | TGTGCCAGCAGTTACTTATCCCTACTATCCCAACTTGAAGCTTTCTTT | CASSYLSLLSQLEAFF
TRBJ1-1 | 13 | - | - | TRBV6-1 | TGTGCCAGCAGTGAACCGGGGAACACTGAAGCTTTCTTT | CASSEPGNTEAFF
TRBJ2-5 | 16 | TRBD1 | - | TRBV10-3 | TGTGCCACCCAGGGGTCGACAGGGCAAATGAAAGAGACCCAGTACTTC | CATQGSTGQMKETQYF
TRBJ2-1 | 14 | TRBD2 | - | TRBV30 | TGTGCCTGGAGTGCGGTAGCGGGGGGTAGCGGGCAGTTCTTC | CAWSAVAGGSGQFF
TRBJ2-1 | 14 | TRBD2 | - | TRBV4-3 | TGCGCCAGCAGCGACGGACTAGCGGTTAATGAGCAGTTCTTC | CASSDGLAVNEQFF
TRBJ2-7 | 11 | - | - | TRBV11-2 | TGTGCCAGCAGCTTTCGAGAAGAGCAGTACTTC | CASSFREEQYF
TRBJ1-1 | 14 | - | - | TRBV19 | TGTGCCAGTAAGGACAGTACTTCAAACACTGAAGCTTTCTTT | CASKDSTSNTEAFF
TRBJ2-3 | 20 | TRBD1 | once | TRBV5-1 | TGCGCCAGCAGTTGGCCGGTCATGGCCCCAACCGACAGGGAAAAGAGAACGCAGTATTTT | CASSWPVMAPTDREKRTQYF
TRBJ1-5 | 12 | - | - | TRBV7-9 | TGTGCCAGCAGCTTTGTGGGCCAGCCCCAGCATTTT | CASSFVGQPQHF
TRBJ1-2 | 13 | - | - | TRBV7-9 | TGTGCCAGCAGCTTAAGGGCAGGGTTTGGCTACACCTTC | CASSLRAGFGYTF
TRBJ1-1 | 13 | - | - | TRBV9 | TGTGCCAGCAGCGGACAGCCGGGCACTGAAGCTTTCTTT | CASSGQPGTEAFF
TRBJ2-7 | 14 | TRBD1 | - | TRBV5-6 | TGTGCCAGCACCTGGACAGGGCCATCCTACGAGCAGTACTTC | CASTWTGPSYEQYF
TRBJ1-5 | 14 | - | - | TRBV27 | TGTGCCAGCAGTTTAGGCAGGGTTGGGCAGCCCCAGCATTTT | CASSLGRVGQPQHF
TRBJ1-6 | 14 | TRBD1 | - | TRBV6-5 | TGTGCCAGCAGCCTCCGGGACAGTAATTCACCCCTCCACTTT | CASSLRDSNSPLHF
TRBJ2-4 | 14 | - | - | TRBV19 | TGTGCCAGTAGTATCGGGCTAGCTGGAAACATTCAGTACTTC | CASSIGLAGNIQYF
TRBJ2-5 | 16 | - | - | TRBV5-4 | TGTGCCAGCAGCGGAACAGACAGGAGCCTACAAGAGACCCAGTACTTC | CASSGTDRSLQETQYF
TRBJ2-1 | 17 | TRBD2 | - | TRBV7-9 | TGTGCCAGCAGCTTAATTAGTTGGACTAGCGGGTACAATGAGCAGTTCTTC | CASSLISWTSGYNEQFF